This TCR beta chain came from a study of shared clonotypes between healthy human individuals. From germline, CDR1 is LNHDA and CDR2 SQIVND (reference sequence). The CDR3 contains 14 residues. This clone was counted only a few times. TCRdb's table, derived via immunoSEQ multiplex PCR, lists solely in-frame clones and lacks some. The sample holds under 700,000 clones, approximately 95% seen once. Naive CD8 cells were CD45RO-negative, positively selected for CCR7, excluding terminally differentiated effector memory CD45RA+ cells. The chain recombines TRBV19 with TRBJ2-5, with D tentatively TRBD1 (5 bases). The J call may be incorrect, as the DNA end agrees better with TRBJ2-7. The sequenced sample was naive CD8+ T cells sorted from blood. The TCR was taken from a woman in her twenties or thirties in good health. The CDR3 protein is CASSDSSGSYEQYF. CDR3 coding DNA: TGTGCCAGTTCCGACAGTTCCGGCTCCTACGAGCAGTACTTC.